The 9 T cell receptor beta chains listed next were all sequenced from one sample in a study of cytomegalovirus exposure and HLA in healthy donors. The PCR used 60 Vbeta and 13 Jbeta primers. The protocol was immunoSEQ multiplex PCR, while the TCRdb copy is restricted to in-frame clones and leaves out a portion. The data contain around 150,000 clones, around four fifths of them singletons. Sequencing input: PBMCs. The source is a woman aged 45-65 years in good health and CMV-seronegative.

The chain employs TRBV21-1 and TRBJ2-2; no DNA check was done on the table's D call, TRBD1. TRBV21-1 is reported as a pseudogene. The CDR3 contains 16 residues. CDR3 loop: CASSKGMTGRTGELFF. Here the CDR3 DNA reads TGTGCCAGCAGCAAAGGGATGACAGGTCGGACCGGGGAGCTGTTTTTT.

The chain is built from TRBV2 and TRBJ1-4; D remains unclear. The germline V gene encodes CDR1 SNHLY and CDR2 FYNNEI. The CDR3 sequence is 16 residues long. V lost 0 bases to trimming and J lost 2 bases, with 10 bases between them. The CDR3 sequence is CASSEAYESTNEKLFF. The CDR3, as DNA: TGTGCCAGCAGTGAAGCGTACGAGTCCACTAATGAAAAACTGTTTTTT.

This chain links TRBV4-2 with TRBJ1-1; D is ambiguous. V dropped 2 bases and J dropped 3 bases, with 13 bases sitting between them. Germline-derived CDR1 and CDR2 are LGHNA and YNFKEQ. CDR3 length equals 15 residues. The CDR3: CASSQPLEEDTEAFF. DNA for the CDR3: TGTGCCAGCAGCCAACCACTGGAGGAGGACACTGAAGCTTTCTTT.

CDR3 residues: CASSQEEGQPNEKLFF. The CDR3 bases are TGTGCCAGCAGCCAAGAAGAGGGACAGCCCAATGAAAAACTGTTTTTT. J is TRBJ1-4 and V is TRBV14, with TRBD1 matching 7 bases. CDR1 SGHDN and CDR2 FVKESK come from the germline V gene. This CDR3 region has 16 residues. The V and J ends lost 0 bases and 5 bases, in that order; junction bases with no gene match: 6.

The chain uses TRBV28 and TRBJ1-1; 8 bases align to TRBD1. The CDR3 length is 15 residues. Germline CDR1 is MDHEN and CDR2 is SYDVKM. The junction had 7 bases not matched to a gene; V was cut back by 3 bases and J by 4 bases. The CDR3 region is CASSFQGARSTEAFF. In nucleotides, the CDR3 is TGTGCCAGCAGTTTTCAGGGGGCGAGGAGCACTGAAGCTTTCTTT.

CDR3 nucleotide sequence: TGTGCCAGCAGCCCACGGGTAGGCCCTAATGAAAAACTGTTTTTT. It yields the protein CASSPRVGPNEKLFF. The chain couples TRBV5-4 to TRBJ1-4; D not certain. This CDR3 region has 15 residues. Looked up from germline, CDR1 is SGHNT and CDR2 is YYREEE (reference sequence). V was cut by 4 bases and J by 3 bases, with 13 bases left in between.

This chain links TRBV18 with TRBJ2-7, with D unresolved. Germline CDR1 and CDR2: KGHSH and LQKENI. This CDR3 is 14 amino acids long. V gave up 3 bases and J gave up 3 bases, with 12 bases separating them. CDR3 amino acids: CASSPTSSLYEQYF. The CDR3 coding sequence is TGTGCCAGCTCACCGACTTCATCACTCTACGAGCAGTACTTC. The variable domain in full, completed from reference TRBV18 and TRBJ2-7, reads NAGVMQNPRHLVRRRGQEARLRCSPMKGHSHVYWYRQLPEEGLKFMVYLQKENIIDESGMPKERFSAEFPKEGPSILRIQQVVRGDSAAYFCASSPTSSLYEQYFGPGTRLTVT.

V is TRBV7-6 and J is TRBJ1-4; possible D gene TRBD1, 5 bases. CDR3 size: 13 residues. The V and J ends lost 5 bases and 7 bases respectively, with 11 bases between them. The germline gives CDR1 SGHVS, CDR2 FNYEAQ. The CDR3 spells CASSTAGGEKLFF. The CDR3 nucleotides are TGTGCCAGCAGCACGGCGGGGGGTGAAAAACTGTTTTTT.

V is TRBV7-2 and J is TRBJ2-1; 9 nucleotides align to TRBD1. The CDR3 is made up of 16 amino acids. The V and J ends lost 0 bases and 5 bases, in that order; junction bases with no gene match: 5. CDR1 and CDR2 from the germline V gene are SGHTA and FQGNSA. The CDR3 DNA reads TGTGCCAGCAGCTTAGCCGGGACAGGGTTTGACAATGAGCAGTTCTTC. Translating gives CASSLAGTGFDNEQFF.